This T cell receptor beta chain was obtained from a study of T cell changes during pregnancy in multiple sclerosis. TCRdb's table, derived via immunoSEQ multiplex PCR, lists solely in-frame clones and lacks some. The sample has tens of thousands of clones, 90% to 95% seen once. The receptor's source is a female donor with multiple sclerosis, enrolled in a pregnancy study. The source material was CD8+ T cells from peripheral blood mononuclear cells, sampled in the first trimester of pregnancy.

The chain's CDR3 is CAWHDRGRGNEQFF. In nucleotides, the CDR3 is TGTGCCTGGCATGACAGGGGGCGTGGGAATGAGCAGTTCTTC. The chain links TRBV28 to TRBJ2-1; 10 nucleotides agree with TRBD1. Germline lookup yields CDR1 MDHEN and CDR2 SYDVKM. This CDR3 has 14 amino acids. Losses at the gene ends were 11 bases for V and 7 bases for J; bases not matched to a gene: 11.